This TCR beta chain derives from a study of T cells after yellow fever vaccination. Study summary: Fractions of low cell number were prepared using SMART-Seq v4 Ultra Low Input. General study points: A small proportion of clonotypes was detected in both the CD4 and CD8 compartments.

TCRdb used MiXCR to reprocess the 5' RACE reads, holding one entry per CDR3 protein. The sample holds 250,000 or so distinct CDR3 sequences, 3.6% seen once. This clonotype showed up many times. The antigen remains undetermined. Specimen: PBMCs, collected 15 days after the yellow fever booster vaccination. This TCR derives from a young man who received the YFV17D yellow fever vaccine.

The DNA of the CDR3 is TGCGCCAGCAGCTCCCGAGGGGACTTCTATGGCTACACCTTC. Protein: CASSSRGDFYGYTF. The chain is built from TRBV5-1 and TRBJ1-2; D may be TRBD1 (5 bases). Trimming stripped 3 bases from V and 4 bases from J, with 13 bases between. Germline loops: CDR1 SGHRS, CDR2 YFSETQ. This CDR3 is 14 amino acids long. The whole variable domain, filled in from reference TRBV5-1 and TRBJ1-2, reads KAGVTQTPRYLIKTRGQQVTLSCSPISGHRSVSWYQQTPGQGLQFLFEYFSETQRNKGNFPGRFSGRQFSNSRSEMNVSTLELGDSALYLCASSSRGDFYGYTFGSGTRLTVV.